This section outlines one T cell receptor (beta chain) sequence together with its context. Data came from immunoSEQ multiplex PCR; TCRdb stores just in-frame clones and leaves some out. The sample has roughly 36,000 clones; around 85% are singletons. CDR3 length: 13 amino acids. V was shortened by 2 bases and J by 2 bases, with 6 bases between the two germline ends. In germline, CDR1 is MNHEY, CDR2 SVGAGI. The data are from a study of blood T cell repertoires in COVID-19. The receptor's source is a man in his 60s with acute or convalescent COVID-19. The V call is TRBV6-5, the J call TRBJ1-2; possibly TRBD1 for D (5 bases). Sequencing was performed on peripheral blood. This CDR3 reads CASSYGANYGYTF. Here the CDR3 DNA reads TGTGCCAGCAGTTACGGGGCCAACTATGGCTACACCTTC.